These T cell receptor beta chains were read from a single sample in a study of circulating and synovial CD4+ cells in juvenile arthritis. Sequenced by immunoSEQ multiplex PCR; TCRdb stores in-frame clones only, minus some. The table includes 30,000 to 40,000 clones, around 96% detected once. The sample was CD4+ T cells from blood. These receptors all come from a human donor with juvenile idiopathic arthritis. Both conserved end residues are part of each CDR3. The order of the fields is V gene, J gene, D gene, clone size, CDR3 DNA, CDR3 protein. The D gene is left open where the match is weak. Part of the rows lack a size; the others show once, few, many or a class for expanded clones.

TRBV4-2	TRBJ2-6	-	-	TGTGCCAGCAGCCAAGTCGGGCAGGGAGGGGCCAACGTCCTGACTTTC	CASSQVGQGGANVLTF
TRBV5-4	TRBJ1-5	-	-	TGTGCCAGCAGCTTACAGGGTGGGAATCAGCCCCAGCATTTT	CASSLQGGNQPQHF
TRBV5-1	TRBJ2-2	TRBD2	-	TGCGCCAGCAGCCCATTAGCGGGAGAGGTAACCGGGGAGCTGTTTTTT	CASSPLAGEVTGELFF
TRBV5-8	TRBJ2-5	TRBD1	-	TGTGCCAGCAGCCCCTGGGGCCTGAGACAGGGGCCAGAAGAGACCCAGTACTTC	CASSPWGLRQGPEETQYF
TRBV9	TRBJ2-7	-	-	TGTGCCAGCAGCCCAGGGTTTTCTATCTACGAGCAGTACTTC	CASSPGFSIYEQYF
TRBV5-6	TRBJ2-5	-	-	TGTGCCAGCAGCTTCTTCCAAGAGACCCAGTACTTC	CASSFFQETQYF
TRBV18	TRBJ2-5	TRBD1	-	TGTGCCAGCTCACCGGACAGGGTCTCCCAAGAGACCCAGTACTTC	CASSPDRVSQETQYF
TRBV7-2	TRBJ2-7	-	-	TGTGCCAGCAGCCCAGTAGCTAGCGAGCAGTACTTC	CASSPVASEQYF
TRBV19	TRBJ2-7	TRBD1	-	TGTGCCAGTAGTACCCAGACAGGGTTCGGGCAGTACTTC	CASSTQTGFGQYF
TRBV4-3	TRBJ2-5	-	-	TGCGCCAGCAGCCAAGAGGCCCGGGGAGGAGAGACCCAGTACTTC	CASSQEARGGETQYF
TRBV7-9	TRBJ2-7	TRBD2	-	TGTGCCGCGGCGCGGGAGTCCTACGAGCAGTACTTC	CAAARESYEQYF
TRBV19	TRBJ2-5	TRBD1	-	TGTGCCAGTAGTGGGACAGGGGGCCGAGAGACCCAGTACTTC	CASSGTGGRETQYF
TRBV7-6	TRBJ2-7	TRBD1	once	TGTGCCAGCAGCGCAAGCGGGACAGGGGGCTACGAGCAGTACTTC	CASSASGTGGYEQYF
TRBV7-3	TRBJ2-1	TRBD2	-	TGTGCCAGCAGCTTAAGGGCCGGCCCTGGGACTAGCGGGGGAGGACAGTTCTTC	CASSLRAGPGTSGGGQFF
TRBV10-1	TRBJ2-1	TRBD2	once	TGCGCCAGCAGCTCCGAGGGGGGACTAGCGGCCTACAATGAGCAGTTCTTC	CASSSEGGLAAYNEQFF
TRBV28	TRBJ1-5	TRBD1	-	TGTGCCAGCAGTTTTAAAGGGGGCGCGGATCAGCCCCAGCATTTT	CASSFKGGADQPQHF
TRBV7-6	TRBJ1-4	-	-	TGTGCCAGCAGCTGCACCCCGGGGAAAGAGAAAGAAAAACTGTTTTTT	CASSCTPGKEKEKLFF
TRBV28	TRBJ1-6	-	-	TGTGCCAGCAGTTTAATACAGGGCCTAGGTAATTCACCCCTCCACTTT	CASSLIQGLGNSPLHF
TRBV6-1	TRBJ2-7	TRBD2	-	TGTGCCAGCAGTGGACTAGCGGGAGGGCCCTCTCACGAGCAGTACTTC	CASSGLAGGPSHEQYF
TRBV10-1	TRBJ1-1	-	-	TGCGCCAGCGGGCCGGGGGGGCTGAACACTGAAGCTTTCTTT	CASGPGGLNTEAFF
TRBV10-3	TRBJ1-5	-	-	TGTGCCATCAGTGGAGAGGGGGTGGCTCAGCCCCAGCATTTT	CAISGEGVAQPQHF
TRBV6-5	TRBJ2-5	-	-	TGTGCCAGTTCCGGAGAGACCTGGGAGACCCAGTACTTC	CASSGETWETQYF
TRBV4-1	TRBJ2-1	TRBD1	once	TGCGCCAGCAGCCAGGCGGGGACAGGATCCCGGGAAGCGTTCTTC	CASSQAGTGSREAFF
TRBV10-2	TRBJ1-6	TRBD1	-	TGCGCCAGCGGGGGACAGGGTAATTCACCCCTCCACTTT	CASGGQGNSPLHF
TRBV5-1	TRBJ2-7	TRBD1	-	TGCGCCAGCAGCTTTACGGCGACAGGGCGATACGAGCAGTACTTC	CASSFTATGRYEQYF
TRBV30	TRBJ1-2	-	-	TGTGCCTGGAGTGTATCCCAGGGAGGCTACACCTTC	CAWSVSQGGYTF
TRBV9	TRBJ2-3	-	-	TGTGCCAGCAGCGTAGACTTAAGGGGAGATACGCAGTATTTT	CASSVDLRGDTQYF
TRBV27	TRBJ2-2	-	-	TGTGCCAGCAGTTTATTTACCGGTTTGTCACCGAACACCGGGGAACTGTTTTTT	CASSLFTGLSPNTGELFF
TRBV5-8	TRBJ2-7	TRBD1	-	TGTGCCAGCTTCCGGGACAGAACCTACGAGCAGTACTTC	CASFRDRTYEQYF
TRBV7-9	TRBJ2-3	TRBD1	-	TGTGCCAGCAGCCGACAGGGGGGGCCGGGGACAGATACGCAGTATTTT	CASSRQGGPGTDTQYF
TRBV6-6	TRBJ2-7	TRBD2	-	TGTGCCAGCACCTCACTAGCGGGAGGGTACGAGCAGTACTTC	CASTSLAGGYEQYF
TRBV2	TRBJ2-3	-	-	TGTGCCAACAAAAGGACTCCCATGCAGCCAGATACGCAGTATTTT	CANKRTPMQPDTQYF
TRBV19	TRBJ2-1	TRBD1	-	TGTGCCAGTAGTTTTATATTCTCTTTAGGGGGCCAAAATGAGCAGTTCTTC	CASSFIFSLGGQNEQFF
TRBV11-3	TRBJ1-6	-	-	TGTGCCAGCAGCTTAGAAGGGGCGAATTCACCCCTCCACTTT	CASSLEGANSPLHF
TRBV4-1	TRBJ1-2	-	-	TGCGCCAGCAGCCAGCCGGGAGACCAGATCGCTGTCTACACCTTC	CASSQPGDQIAVYTF
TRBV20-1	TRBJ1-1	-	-	TGCAGTGCTCCTTACACTGAAGCTTTCTTT	CSAPYTEAFF
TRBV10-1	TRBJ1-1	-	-	TGCGCCAGCACGGAGGGACTGAACACTGAAGCTTTCTTT	CASTEGLNTEAFF
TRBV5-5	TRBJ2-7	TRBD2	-	TGTGCCAGCAGCTTGGGTGGGACTAGCGCTGCCGAGCAGTACTTC	CASSLGGTSAAEQYF
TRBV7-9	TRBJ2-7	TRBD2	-	TGTGCCAGCAGCCGAGGGACTAGCGGGTTCTACGAGCAGTACTTC	CASSRGTSGFYEQYF
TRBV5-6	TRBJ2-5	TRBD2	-	TGTGCCAGCAGCTTCCTAGCGGGGGGCGTACCCCTGGAGACCCAGTACTTC	CASSFLAGGVPLETQYF
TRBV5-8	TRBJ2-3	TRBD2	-	TGTGCCAGCAGCTTGATAGCGGGGGTCACAGATACGCAGTATTTT	CASSLIAGVTDTQYF